The next 29 T cell receptor beta chains were all read from a single sample in a study of T cell responses to AZD1222 COVID-19 vaccine. The table came from immunoSEQ multiplex PCR; TCRdb's copy has only in-frame clones and leaves some out. Counted here are roughly 72,000 clones, around 89% occurring once; the ten biggest clones make up approximately 9.1%. The sample was peripheral blood, taken 28 days after the second dose of the MenACWY control vaccine. The origin of the receptors is an adult who received the MenACWY meningococcal vaccine as a control.

The CDR3 coding sequence is TGTGCCAGCAGCTTAGTCGGCTCAAACTCTGGAAACACCATATATTTT. Translated, it gives CASSLVGSNSGNTIYF. The chain employs TRBV7-2 and TRBJ1-3, with D unclear. With 1 base removed from V and 0 bases from J, the gap between germline ends came to 10 bases. The CDR3 spans 16 residues. Germline-derived CDR1 and CDR2 are SGHTA and FQGNSA. Filled out from reference TRBV7-2 and TRBJ1-3, the complete variable domain reads GAGVSQSPSNKVTEKGKDVELRCDPISGHTALYWYRQSLGQGLEFLIYFQGNSAPDKSGLPSDRFSAERTGGSVSTLTIQRTQQEDSAVYLCASSLVGSNSGNTIYFGEGSWLTVV.

The J gene is TRBJ2-2, the V gene TRBV6-5; perhaps TRBD2 as D (5 bases). CDR1 and CDR2 from the germline V gene are MNHEY and SVGAGI. Trimming cost V 9 bases and J 5 bases, with 10 bases left between them. There are 12 residues in the CDR3. This chain's CDR3 is CASFRGTGELFF. DNA for the CDR3: TGTGCCAGTTTTAGAGGGACCGGGGAGCTGTTTTTT.

V and J are TRBV15 and TRBJ1-5, with 8 positions matching TRBD1. The CDR3 totals 17 residues. The J segment lost 2 bases and the V segment lost 4 bases, leaving 10 bases of the junction unmatched. Germline V gene sequence: CDR1 LNHNV, CDR2 YYDKDF (reference sequence). DNA for the CDR3: TGTGCCACCAGCATTGCAGGGGGCTCGGGTCGCAATCAGCCCCAGCATTTT. It translates to CATSIAGGSGRNQPQHF.

The chain carries TRBV14 and TRBJ2-1; the D is unclear. Germline V gene lookup returns CDR1 SGHDN and CDR2 FVKESK. V shed 5 bases and J shed 7 bases, with 12 bases lying between them. CDR3 length equals 13 residues. The CDR3 spells CASSSRTRNEQFF. The CDR3 DNA follows: TGTGCCAGCAGCTCTAGGACCAGAAATGAGCAGTTCTTC.

The gene calls are TRBV30 and TRBJ2-2; TRBD2 might be the D (5 bases). V was clipped by 7 bases and J by 1 base, with 13 bases between them. The V gene's germline CDR1 is GTSNPN and CDR2 SVGIG (reference sequence). CDR3 length: 14 amino acids. The CDR3: CASQERRNTGELFF. CDR3 nucleotide sequence: TGTGCCTCCCAAGAGCGGAGGAACACCGGGGAGCTGTTTTTT.

A few counts support this clone. The chain recombines TRBV4-1 with TRBJ1-6, with D maybe TRBD1 (5 bases). CDR3 size: 15 residues. Germline lookup yields CDR1 MGHRA and CDR2 YSYEKL. The V and J ends lost 3 bases and 4 bases respectively, with 10 bases between them. The CDR3 here is CASSQGEGYNSPLHF. The CDR3 coding sequence is TGCGCCAGCAGCCAGGGGGAGGGTTATAATTCACCCCTCCACTTT.

The chain is built from TRBV9 and TRBJ2-7; 10 positions agree with TRBD2. The CDR3 covers 17 residues. From germline, CDR1 is SGDLS and CDR2 YYNGEE. Trimming cost V 2 bases and J 2 bases; bases outside gene matches: 10. In DNA form, the CDR3 reads TGTGCCAGCAGCGTGAGCCCCTCCAGCGGGGGGGCCTACGAGCAGTACTTC. This translates into CASSVSPSSGGAYEQYF. The full variable domain, its missing parts supplied by reference TRBV9 and TRBJ2-7, is DSGVTQTPKHLITATGQRVTLRCSPRSGDLSVYWYQQSLDQGLQFLIQYYNGEERAKGNILERFSAQQFPDLHSELNLSSLELGDSALYFCASSVSPSSGGAYEQYFGPGTRLTVT.

The V gene is TRBV30, the J gene TRBJ1-3; no definite D call. CDR1 is GTSNPN and CDR2 is SVGIG in the germline V gene (reference sequence). The CDR3 sequence is 14 residues long. V lost 0 bases and J lost 4, with 10 bases in between. CDR3: CAWSVRQLGNTIYF. DNA for the CDR3: TGTGCCTGGAGTGTACGGCAGCTGGGAAACACCATATATTTT.

V gene TRBV28 combines with J gene TRBJ2-2; D is undetermined. The CDR3 runs 15 residues. Germline lookup yields CDR1 MDHEN and CDR2 SYDVKM. Trimming left V 5 bases short and J 6 bases short, with 16 bases between. As DNA, the CDR3 is TGTGCCAGCAGTCCAACGATACCCCCGGCCGGGGAGCTGTTTTTT. The encoded protein is CASSPTIPPAGELFF.

The chain employs TRBV3-1 (or the pseudogene TRBV3-2) and TRBJ2-1; 14 nucleotides match TRBD2. The CDR3 has 16 amino acids. Germline V gene sequence: CDR1 LGHDT, CDR2 YNNKEL (reference sequence). The V and J ends lost 1 base and 5 bases, in that order; junction bases with no gene match: 1. The CDR3 coding sequence is TGTGCCAGCAGCCAAGGACTAGCGGGGGGGAACAATGAGCAGTTCTTC. Translation: CASSQGLAGGNNEQFF.

The V call is TRBV11-2, the J call TRBJ2-7; TRBD1 agrees at 7 bases. This CDR3 is 16 amino acids long. Losses at the gene ends were 4 bases for V and 3 bases for J; bases not matched to a gene: 12. CDR1 and CDR2 (germline): SGHAT, FQNNGV. The CDR3 here is CASSSPTTGAVYEQYF. As DNA, the CDR3 is TGTGCCAGCAGCTCACCTACAACAGGGGCGGTCTACGAGCAGTACTTC.

This CDR3 is CASTQTKVGIYGYTF. The CDR3 DNA reads TGTGCCAGCACTCAAACCAAGGTTGGGATCTATGGCTACACCTTC. The V call is TRBV2, the J call TRBJ1-2; D gene ambiguous. The germline V gene has CDR1 SNHLY and CDR2 FYNNEI. The CDR3 runs 15 residues. The V end lost 7 bases, the J end lost 4 bases, and 19 bases lay between the germline ends.

V and J are TRBV7-9 and TRBJ2-7, with 9 bases fitting TRBD1. The junction had 6 bases not matched to a gene; V was cut back by 5 bases and J by 4 bases. From germline, CDR1 is SEHNR and CDR2 FQNEAQ (reference sequence). The CDR3 loop spans 14 amino acids. CDR3 sequence (DNA): TGTGCCAGCAGCCGACAGGGGGTGACGTACGAGCAGTACTTC. It translates to CASSRQGVTYEQYF.

The CDR3 loop is CASSPPQVNTEAFF. Here the CDR3 DNA reads TGTGCCAGCAGTCCCCCCCAGGTGAACACTGAAGCTTTCTTT. The rearrangement joins TRBV28 to TRBJ1-1; D is uncertain. Germline V gives CDR1 MDHEN, CDR2 SYDVKM. CDR3 length: 14 amino acids. V lost 5 bases to trimming and J lost 0 bases, with 10 bases between them.

The chain joins TRBV25-1 to TRBJ1-4; 7 bases map to TRBD1. V gave up 6 bases and J gave up 2 bases; unmatched junction bases: 6. Germline V gene sequence: CDR1 MGHDK, CDR2 SYGVNS. The CDR3 loop spans 15 amino acids. The CDR3 is CASSRETGTNEKLFF. Written as DNA, the CDR3 is TGTGCCAGCAGCCGCGAGACAGGGACTAATGAAAAACTGTTTTTT. Full variable domain (remainder filled in from reference TRBV25-1 and TRBJ1-4): EADIYQTPRYLVIGTGKKITLECSQTMGHDKMYWYQQDPGMELHLIHYSYGVNSTEKGDLSSESTVSRIRTEHFPLTLESARPSHTSQYLCASSRETGTNEKLFFGSGTQLSVL.

V and J are TRBV9 and TRBJ2-7; TRBD2 aligns across 8 bases. Germline lookup yields CDR1 SGDLS and CDR2 YYNGEE. The CDR3 has 16 residues. The V segment lost 4 bases and the J segment 0 bases; nucleotides outside the gene matches: 9. The CDR3 DNA follows: TGTGCCAGCAGCCCCCAGAGGACTAGCTCCTCCTACGAGCAGTACTTC. Amino acid sequence: CASSPQRTSSSYEQYF.

The genes are TRBV2 and TRBJ1-4; no clear D. Germline lookup yields CDR1 SNHLY and CDR2 FYNNEI. V was cut by 4 bases and J by 0 bases, with 9 bases left in between. The CDR3 loop spans 15 amino acids. For the CDR3, the DNA is TGTGCCAGCAGTGGGGCAGACGCAACTAATGAAAAACTGTTTTTT. It codes for CASSGADATNEKLFF.

In its sample, this clone is medium-sized (0.01 to 0.1%). The chain recombines TRBV7-6 with TRBJ2-7, with 7 bases identical to TRBD2. This CDR3 region has 15 residues. Per germline, CDR1 SGHVS and CDR2 FNYEAQ. Losses at the gene ends were 5 bases for V and 4 bases for J; bases not matched to a gene: 11. As DNA, the CDR3 is TGTGCCAGCAGCCTCGACGGTCGGGGGGTATACGAGCAGTACTTC. Protein product: CASSLDGRGVYEQYF.

CDR3 amino acids: CASCNEQFF. In nucleotides, the CDR3 is TGTGCCTCGTGCAATGAGCAGTTCTTC. The chain is built from TRBV12-3 or TRBV12-4 and TRBJ2-1, with D hard to call. The CDR3 totals 9 residues. Trimming took off 11 bases at V and 6 bases at J, with 5 bases between the two ends.

A few counts support this clone. The J gene is TRBJ1-6, the V gene TRBV30; a possible D gene is TRBD1 (6 bases). Per the germline V gene, CDR1 is GTSNPN and CDR2 is SVGIG (reference sequence). The length of the CDR3 is 13 residues. V was trimmed by 5 bases and J by 4 bases, leaving 9 bases between them. This CDR3 reads CAWGQSYNSPLHF. The CDR3 DNA sequence: TGTGCCTGGGGACAGAGTTATAATTCACCCCTCCACTTT. The full variable domain, completed using reference TRBV30 and TRBJ1-6, is SQTIHQWPATLVQPVGSPLSLECTVEGTSNPNLYWYRQAAGRGLQLLFYSVGIGQISSEVPQNLSASRPQDRQFILSSKKLLLSDSGFYLCAWGQSYNSPLHFGNGTRLTVT.

J is TRBJ1-2 and V is TRBV19, with D possibly being TRBD1 (6 bases). This CDR3 comprises 15 residues. The ends were cut back, 4 bases at V and 4 bases at J, with 16 bases in the middle. Looked up from germline, CDR1 is LNHDA and CDR2 is SQIVND (reference sequence). The CDR3, as DNA: TGTGCCAGTAGTACCGGGACACACAGAAGCTATGGCTACACCTTC. Its protein is CASSTGTHRSYGYTF.

V and J are TRBV2 and TRBJ1-5; tentative D call: TRBD1 (6 bases). The CDR3 has 13 residues. Germline values: CDR1 SNHLY, CDR2 FYNNEI. V lost 4 bases and J lost 7, with 11 bases in between. CDR3 bases: TGTGCCAGCAGTGGTGGGGGGCTCCAGCCCCAGCATTTT. Residues: CASSGGGLQPQHF. The full variable domain, in which reference TRBV2 and TRBJ1-5 provide the parts outside the CDR3, is EPEVTQTPSHQVTQMGQEVILRCVPISNHLYFYWYRQILGQKVEFLVSFYNNEISEKSEIFDDQFSVERPDGSNFTLKIRSTKLEDSAMYFCASSGGGLQPQHFGDGTRLSIL.

The gene calls are TRBV7-2 and TRBJ1-6; D unclear. V lost 3 bases and J 0 bases, leaving 6 bases between the germline ends. The V gene's germline CDR1 is SGHTA and CDR2 FQGNSA. The CDR3 loop spans 15 amino acids. CDR3 nucleotides: TGTGCCAGCAGCTTGGGGAGCTCCTATAATTCACCCCTCCACTTT. Translation: CASSLGSSYNSPLHF.

The V and J genes are TRBV6-1 and TRBJ1-1; D unresolved. This CDR3 spans 15 amino acids. The V end was cut by 2 bases, the J end by 2 bases, with 12 bases between. In germline, CDR1 is MNHNS, CDR2 SASEGT. CDR3: CASSEKGNPNTEAFF. CDR3 nucleotide sequence: TGTGCCAGCAGTGAAAAAGGGAACCCAAACACTGAAGCTTTCTTT.

The chain couples TRBV7-2 to TRBJ1-5; D is unresolved. The germline V gene encodes CDR1 SGHTA and CDR2 FQGNSA. Trimming removed 2 bases at V and 0 bases at J, with 5 bases between. The CDR3 contains 14 residues. In DNA, the CDR3 is TGTGCCAGCAGCTTATGGGTTAGCAATCAGCCCCAGCATTTT. Translated: CASSLWVSNQPQHF.

The chain couples TRBV13 to TRBJ1-4; 7 bases match TRBD1. CDR1 and CDR2 (germline): PRHDT, FYEKMQ (reference sequence). The CDR3 totals 15 residues. The V and J ends lost 1 base and 5 bases, in that order; junction bases with no gene match: 4. DNA for the CDR3: TGTGCCAGCAGCTTAGTGGCAGGGGGAAATGAAAAACTGTTTTTT. Its translation is CASSLVAGGNEKLFF.

DNA of the CDR3: TGTGCCAGCAGTTCCCCGCAGATCCAGGGGTCCTATAATTCACCCCTCCACTTT. This sequence encodes CASSSPQIQGSYNSPLHF. The chain recombines TRBV27 with TRBJ1-6; weak D call: TRBD1 (6 bases). Germline assignment: CDR1 MNHEY and CDR2 SMNVEV (reference sequence). Between the trimmed V and J ends, which lost 4 bases and 1 base, there was a span of 17 bases. CDR3 length equals 18 residues.

The chain links TRBV7-8 to TRBJ1-5; D possibly corresponds to TRBD1 (6 bases). The ends were cut back, 5 bases at V and 2 bases at J, with 10 bases in the middle. The CDR3 has 14 amino acids. Germline V gene lookup returns CDR1 SGHVS and CDR2 FQNEAQ. The CDR3 here is CASSGDNRNQPQHF. For the CDR3, the DNA is TGTGCCAGCAGCGGGGACAATCGCAATCAGCCCCAGCATTTT.

The chain employs TRBV12-3 or TRBV12-4 and TRBJ2-7; 9 positions match TRBD1. V was clipped by 6 bases and J by 3 bases; unmatched bases: 3. CDR3 size: 13 residues. The CDR3 here is CASRETGGYEQYF. In DNA, the CDR3 is TGTGCCAGCAGGGAGACAGGGGGCTACGAGCAGTACTTC.